The rows below give T cell receptor beta chains drawn from one sample of a study of neurological immune-mediated disorders. TCRdb ran MiXCR on the 5' RACE reads and lists one entry per CDR3 protein. The table has tens of thousands of distinct CDR3 sequences, around 3.6% seen once. Sequenced material: PBMCs. The receptors shown here come from a woman between 45 and 60 years old with multiple sclerosis. Each CDR3 is given with its conserved first and last residue. The D gene is left open where the match is weak. Clone size is given as once, few, many or a size class.

J gene: TRBJ2-1; CDR3 length: 13; D gene: -; V gene: TRBV5-6; clone size: many; CDR3 protein: CASSLEYYNEQFF; CDR3 DNA: TGTGCCAGCAGCTTAGAGTACTACAATGAGCAGTTCTTC
J gene: TRBJ2-3; CDR3 length: 14; D gene: TRBD2; V gene: TRBV5-5; clone size: many; CDR3 protein: CASSLSGGEDTQYF; CDR3 DNA: TGTGCCAGCAGCTTGTCCGGGGGGGAGGATACGCAGTATTTT
J gene: TRBJ2-3; CDR3 length: 17; D gene: TRBD1; V gene: TRBV4-3; clone size: many; CDR3 protein: CASSEMNPGQGADTQYF; CDR3 DNA: TGCGCCAGCAGCGAAATGAATCCGGGACAGGGAGCAGATACGCAGTATTTT
J gene: TRBJ1-1; CDR3 length: 13; D gene: -; V gene: TRBV20-1; clone size: few; CDR3 protein: CSVTGVLNTEAFF; CDR3 DNA: TGCAGTGTTACGGGGGTCTTGAACACTGAAGCTTTCTTT
J gene: TRBJ2-1; CDR3 length: 13; D gene: -; V gene: TRBV7-2; clone size: many; CDR3 protein: CASSLVLANEQFF; CDR3 DNA: TGTGCCAGCAGCTTAGTTCTCGCTAATGAGCAGTTCTTC
J gene: TRBJ1-2; CDR3 length: 12; D gene: -; V gene: TRBV7-9; clone size: many; CDR3 protein: CASSFSGPGYTF; CDR3 DNA: TGTGCCAGCAGCTTTTCTGGGCCTGGCTACACCTTC
J gene: TRBJ2-1; CDR3 length: 16; D gene: TRBD2; V gene: TRBV5-5; clone size: many; CDR3 protein: CASSSLAGGGNGEQFF; CDR3 DNA: TGTGCCAGCAGTTCCCTAGCGGGGGGAGGGAATGGTGAGCAGTTCTTC
J gene: TRBJ2-3; CDR3 length: 13; D gene: TRBD2; V gene: TRBV20-1; clone size: many; CDR3 protein: CSASPAGEDTQYF; CDR3 DNA: TGCAGTGCTAGCCCCGCGGGGGAAGATACGCAGTATTTT
J gene: TRBJ1-5; CDR3 length: 14; D gene: -; V gene: TRBV20-1; clone size: many; CDR3 protein: CSAGAGHSNQPQHF; CDR3 DNA: TGCAGTGCCGGGGCGGGGCACAGCAATCAGCCCCAGCATTTT
J gene: TRBJ2-1; CDR3 length: 16; D gene: TRBD2; V gene: TRBV5-5; clone size: many; CDR3 protein: CASSFQTSGEYNEQFF; CDR3 DNA: TGTGCCAGCAGCTTCCAAACTAGCGGGGAATACAATGAGCAGTTCTTC
J gene: TRBJ2-2; CDR3 length: 15; D gene: -; V gene: TRBV19; clone size: many; CDR3 protein: CASSITGVNTGELFF; CDR3 DNA: TGTGCCAGTAGTATCACGGGGGTTAACACCGGGGAGCTGTTTTTT
J gene: TRBJ1-3; CDR3 length: 14; D gene: -; V gene: TRBV12-3/TRBV12-4; clone size: many; CDR3 protein: CASTFMGSGNTIYF; CDR3 DNA: TGTGCCAGCACCTTTATGGGCTCTGGAAACACCATATATTTT
J gene: TRBJ1-3; CDR3 length: 15; D gene: TRBD1; V gene: TRBV5-5; clone size: many; CDR3 protein: CASSPGQGSGNTIYF; CDR3 DNA: TGTGCCAGCAGCCCGGGACAGGGCTCTGGAAACACCATATATTTT
J gene: TRBJ1-2; CDR3 length: 14; D gene: -; V gene: TRBV9; clone size: many; CDR3 protein: CASSPPRVDYGYTF; CDR3 DNA: TGTGCCAGCAGCCCCCCTAGGGTGGACTATGGCTACACCTTC
J gene: TRBJ2-4; CDR3 length: 14; D gene: -; V gene: TRBV6-1; clone size: many; CDR3 protein: CASSLEWAKNIQYF; CDR3 DNA: TGTGCCAGCAGTTTAGAGTGGGCCAAAAACATTCAGTACTTC
J gene: TRBJ2-7; CDR3 length: 13; D gene: TRBD1; V gene: TRBV10-3; clone size: many; CDR3 protein: CAIRDRGVDEQYF; CDR3 DNA: TGTGCCATCAGGGACAGGGGTGTCGACGAGCAGTACTTC
J gene: TRBJ2-1; CDR3 length: 14; D gene: -; V gene: TRBV10-3; clone size: many; CDR3 protein: CAIESIGAGSEQFF; CDR3 DNA: TGTGCCATCGAGTCCATAGGGGCGGGCAGTGAGCAGTTCTTC
J gene: TRBJ2-2; CDR3 length: 15; D gene: -; V gene: TRBV7-2; clone size: many; CDR3 protein: CASSLAGMNTGELFF; CDR3 DNA: TGTGCCAGCAGCTTAGCAGGGATGAACACCGGGGAGCTGTTTTTT
J gene: TRBJ2-7; CDR3 length: 14; D gene: TRBD2; V gene: TRBV20-1; clone size: many; CDR3 protein: CSAAQRGAFYEQYF; CDR3 DNA: TGCAGTGCTGCCCAGCGGGGGGCCTTTTACGAGCAGTACTTC
J gene: TRBJ1-5; CDR3 length: 13; D gene: -; V gene: TRBV7-2; clone size: many; CDR3 protein: CASSFGAVEPQHF; CDR3 DNA: TGTGCCAGCAGCTTTGGGGCCGTAGAGCCCCAGCATTTT
J gene: TRBJ1-6; CDR3 length: 15; D gene: TRBD1; V gene: TRBV12-3/TRBV12-4; clone size: many; CDR3 protein: CASSLGQGAYSPLHF; CDR3 DNA: TGTGCCAGCAGTTTGGGGCAGGGGGCATATTCACCCCTCCACTTT
J gene: TRBJ2-2; CDR3 length: 14; D gene: -; V gene: TRBV25-1; clone size: many; CDR3 protein: CASEKDSHTGELFF; CDR3 DNA: TGTGCCAGCGAGAAGGACAGTCACACCGGGGAGCTGTTTTTT
J gene: TRBJ1-1; CDR3 length: 17; D gene: TRBD1; V gene: TRBV20-1; clone size: many; CDR3 protein: CSARDRGQGARDTEAFF; CDR3 DNA: TGCAGTGCTAGAGATCGGGGACAGGGGGCGAGGGACACTGAAGCTTTCTTT
J gene: TRBJ1-2; CDR3 length: 15; D gene: TRBD1; V gene: TRBV3-1; clone size: many; CDR3 protein: CASSARQGRHYGYTF; CDR3 DNA: TGTGCCAGCAGCGCAAGACAGGGGAGACACTATGGCTACACCTTC